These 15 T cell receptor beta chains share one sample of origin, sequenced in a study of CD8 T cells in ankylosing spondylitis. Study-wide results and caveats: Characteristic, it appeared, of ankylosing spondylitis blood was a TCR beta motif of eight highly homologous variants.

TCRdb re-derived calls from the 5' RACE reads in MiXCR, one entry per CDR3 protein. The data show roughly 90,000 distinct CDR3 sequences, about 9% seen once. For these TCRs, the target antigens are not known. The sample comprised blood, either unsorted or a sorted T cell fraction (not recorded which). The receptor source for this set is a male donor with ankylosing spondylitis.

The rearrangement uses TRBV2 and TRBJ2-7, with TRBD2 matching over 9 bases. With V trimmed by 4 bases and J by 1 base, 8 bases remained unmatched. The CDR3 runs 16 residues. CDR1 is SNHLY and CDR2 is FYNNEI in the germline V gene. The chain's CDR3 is CASSAQSGRRSYEQYV. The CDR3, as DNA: TGTGCCAGCAGTGCCCAAAGCGGGAGGAGGTCCTACGAGCAGTACGTC.

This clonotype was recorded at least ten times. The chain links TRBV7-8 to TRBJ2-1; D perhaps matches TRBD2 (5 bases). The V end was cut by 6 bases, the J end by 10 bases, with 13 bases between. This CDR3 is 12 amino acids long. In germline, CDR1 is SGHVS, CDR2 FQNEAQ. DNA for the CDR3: TGTGCCAGCAGTATAAACCCGGGGGAGCAGTTCTTC. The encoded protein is CASSINPGEQFF.

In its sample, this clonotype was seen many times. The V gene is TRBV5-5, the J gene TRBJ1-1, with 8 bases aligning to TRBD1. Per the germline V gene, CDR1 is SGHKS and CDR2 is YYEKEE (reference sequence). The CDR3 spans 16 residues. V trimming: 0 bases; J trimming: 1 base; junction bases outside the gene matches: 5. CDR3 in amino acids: CASSLGDRIGNTEAFF. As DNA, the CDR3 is TGTGCCAGCAGCTTGGGGGACAGGATAGGGAACACTGAAGCTTTCTTT.

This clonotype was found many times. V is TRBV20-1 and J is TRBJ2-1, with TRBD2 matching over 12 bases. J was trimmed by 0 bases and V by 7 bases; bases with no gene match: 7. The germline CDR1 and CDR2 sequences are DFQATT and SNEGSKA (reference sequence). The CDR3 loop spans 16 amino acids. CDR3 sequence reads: CSVRLAGERSYNEQFF. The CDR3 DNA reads TGCAGTGTAAGACTAGCGGGAGAACGCTCCTACAATGAGCAGTTCTTC.

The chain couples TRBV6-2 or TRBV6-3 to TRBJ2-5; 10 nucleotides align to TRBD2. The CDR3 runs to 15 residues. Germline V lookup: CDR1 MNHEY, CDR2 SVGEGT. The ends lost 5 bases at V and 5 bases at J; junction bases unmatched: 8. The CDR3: CASSPGTSAGETQYF. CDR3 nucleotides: TGTGCCAGCAGTCCCGGGACTAGCGCAGGGGAGACCCAGTACTTC.

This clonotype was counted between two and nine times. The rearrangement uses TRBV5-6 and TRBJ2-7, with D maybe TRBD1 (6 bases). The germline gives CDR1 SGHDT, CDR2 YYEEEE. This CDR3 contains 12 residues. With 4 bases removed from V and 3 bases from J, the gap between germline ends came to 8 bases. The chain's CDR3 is CASSADSYEQYF. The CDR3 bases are TGTGCCAGCAGCGCGGACAGCTACGAGCAGTACTTC. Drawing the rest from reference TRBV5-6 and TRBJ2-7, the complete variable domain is DAGVTQSPTHLIKTRGQQVTLRCSPKSGHDTVSWYQQALGQGPQFIFQYYEEEERQRGNFPDRFSGHQFPNYSSELNVNALLLGDSALYLCASSADSYEQYFGPGTRLTVT.

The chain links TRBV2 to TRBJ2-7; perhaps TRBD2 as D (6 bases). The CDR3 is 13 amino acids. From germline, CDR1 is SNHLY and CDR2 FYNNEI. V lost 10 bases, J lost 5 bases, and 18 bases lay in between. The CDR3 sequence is CATHPSGPHEQYF. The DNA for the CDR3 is TGTGCCACCCACCCGAGCGGGCCCCACGAGCAGTACTTC.

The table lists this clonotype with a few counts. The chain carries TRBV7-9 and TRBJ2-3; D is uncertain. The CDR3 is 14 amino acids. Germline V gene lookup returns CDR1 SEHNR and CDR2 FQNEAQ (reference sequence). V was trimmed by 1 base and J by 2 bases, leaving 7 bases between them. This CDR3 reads CASSLVISTDTQYF. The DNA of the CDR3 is TGTGCCAGCAGCTTAGTGATTTCCACAGATACGCAGTATTTT. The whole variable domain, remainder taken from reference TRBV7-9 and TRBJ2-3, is DTGVSQNPRHKITKRGQNVTFRCDPISEHNRLYWYRQTLGQGPEFLTYFQNEAQLEKSRLLSDRFSAERPKGSFSTLEIQRTEQGDSAMYLCASSLVISTDTQYFGPGTRLTVL.

CDR3 nucleotides: TGTGCCAGCACCTTCGGGGCGGGAGGGCCGAATGAGCAGTTCTTC. Translated: CASTFGAGGPNEQFF. The rearrangement uses TRBV7-9 and TRBJ2-1; the match to TRBD2 covers 9 bases. Unmatched junction bases numbered 11, after V lost 7 bases and J lost 7 bases. The CDR3 runs 15 residues. Germline CDR1 reads SEHNR; CDR2 reads FQNEAQ (reference sequence).

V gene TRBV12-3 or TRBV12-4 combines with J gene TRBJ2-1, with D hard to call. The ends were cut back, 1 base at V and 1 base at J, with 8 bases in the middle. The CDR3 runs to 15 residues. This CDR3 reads CASSLGMSSYNEQFF. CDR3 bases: TGTGCCAGCAGTTTAGGCATGAGTTCCTACAATGAGCAGTTCTTC.

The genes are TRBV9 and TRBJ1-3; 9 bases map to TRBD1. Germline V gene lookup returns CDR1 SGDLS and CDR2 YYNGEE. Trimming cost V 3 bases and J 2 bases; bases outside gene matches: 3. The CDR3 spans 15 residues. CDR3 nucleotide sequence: TGTGCCAGCAGCGCGCGACAGGGGGCTGGAAACACCATATATTTT. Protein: CASSARQGAGNTIYF. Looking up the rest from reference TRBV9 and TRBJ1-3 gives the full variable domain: DSGVTQTPKHLITATGQRVTLRCSPRSGDLSVYWYQQSLDQGLQFLIQYYNGEERAKGNILERFSAQQFPDLHSELNLSSLELGDSALYFCASSARQGAGNTIYFGEGSWLTVV.

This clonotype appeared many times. Here the CDR3 reads CASSAPGGYQPQHF. The CDR3 DNA reads TGTGCCAGCAGCGCGCCCGGAGGATATCAGCCCCAGCATTTT. The chain has TRBV6-1 and TRBJ1-5; no reliable D call. V was pared by 6 bases and J by 5 bases, with 14 bases between. Germline V gene data show CDR1 as MNHNS and CDR2 as SASEGT. This CDR3 contains 14 residues.

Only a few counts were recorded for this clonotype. In nucleotides, the CDR3 is TGTGCCAGCAGCTTAGAGAGGGGGCGTGATACGCAGTATTTT. Amino acid sequence: CASSLERGRDTQYF. J is TRBJ2-3 and V is TRBV11-2; TRBD1 matches at 7 bases. V gave up 0 bases and J gave up 6 bases; unmatched junction bases: 3. Germline assignment: CDR1 SGHAT and CDR2 FQNNGV. The CDR3 has 14 amino acids.

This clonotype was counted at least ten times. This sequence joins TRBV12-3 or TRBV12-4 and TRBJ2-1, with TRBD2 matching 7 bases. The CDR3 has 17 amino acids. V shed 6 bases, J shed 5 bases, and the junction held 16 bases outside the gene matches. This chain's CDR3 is CASSPPESGIINNEQFF. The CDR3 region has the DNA TGTGCCAGCAGCCCCCCGGAAAGCGGGATCATCAACAATGAGCAGTTCTTC.

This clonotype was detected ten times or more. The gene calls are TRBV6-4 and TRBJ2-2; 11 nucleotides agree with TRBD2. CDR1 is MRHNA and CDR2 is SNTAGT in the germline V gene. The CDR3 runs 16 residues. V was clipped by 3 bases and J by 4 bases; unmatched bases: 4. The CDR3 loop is CASSELAGGSTGELFF. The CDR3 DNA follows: TGTGCCAGCAGTGAGCTAGCGGGAGGTAGCACCGGGGAGCTGTTTTTT.